Shown below are 30 T cell receptor beta chains from a single sample sequenced in a study of identifying expanded T cells in peripheral blood. Measured with immunoSEQ multiplex PCR; TCRdb has only the in-frame clones, and not every one. The table lists approximately 110,000 clones, about 87% of them singletons. Material for sequencing was blood. All receptors derive from a person between 18 and 69 years old in good health.

The genes are TRBV7-9 and TRBJ2-3; a weak D match, TRBD1 (5 bases). The CDR3 is 15 amino acids. CDR1 SEHNR and CDR2 FQNEAQ come from the germline V gene (reference sequence). Trimming removed 3 bases at V and 0 bases at J, with 10 bases between. CDR3 in DNA: TGTGCCAGCAGCTTCTCGACAGCTAGCACAGATACGCAGTATTTT. It specifies CASSFSTASTDTQYF.

The chain couples TRBV5-1 to TRBJ2-7, with TRBD2 as a possible D gene (6 bases). The CDR3 has 16 amino acids. Trimming removed 3 bases from V and 1 base from J, with 17 bases in between. Germline CDR1 and CDR2: SGHRS and YFSETQ. The CDR3 bases are TGCGCCAGCAGCTCCCCCTCAAGCGGGTGGTCCTACGAGCAGTACTTC. It specifies CASSSPSSGWSYEQYF.

This chain links TRBV25-1 with TRBJ1-6; 9 nucleotides line up with TRBD1. The germline CDR1 and CDR2 sequences are MGHDK and SYGVNS. The CDR3 spans 18 residues. The trim removed 6 bases at V and 7 bases at J, leaving 16 bases unmatched. The CDR3 DNA reads TGTGCCAGCAGGCTATGGCCCTCAGGACAGGGGAAGAATTCACCCCTCCACTTT. It codes for CASRLWPSGQGKNSPLHF.

V gene TRBV19 combines with J gene TRBJ2-5, with 8 bases fitting TRBD2. V lost 4 bases to trimming and J lost 5 bases; unmatched junction nucleotides: 6. The CDR3 is 14 amino acids. Germline V gives CDR1 LNHDA, CDR2 SQIVND (reference sequence). In DNA, the CDR3 is TGTGCCAGTAGTACCAGTCCTAGCGGGGAGACCCAGTACTTC. Translated: CASSTSPSGETQYF. Supplemented by reference TRBV19 and TRBJ2-5, the full variable domain reads DGGITQSPKYLFRKEGQNVTLSCEQNLNHDAMYWYRQDPGQGLRLIYYSQIVNDFQKGDIAEGYSVSREKKESFPLTVTSAQKNPTAFYLCASSTSPSGETQYFGPGTRLLVL.

This sequence joins TRBV5-1 and TRBJ1-4, with TRBD1 identical over 7 bases. This CDR3 has 14 amino acids. Trimming cost V 6 bases and J 8 bases; bases outside gene matches: 10. Germline assignment: CDR1 SGHRS and CDR2 YFSETQ. CDR3 nucleotide sequence: TGCGCCAGCACCGGGACAGCAGAGGGGGAAAAACTGTTTTTT. The encoded protein is CASTGTAEGEKLFF. The complete variable domain, with remaining parts taken from reference TRBV5-1 and TRBJ1-4, reads KAGVTQTPRYLIKTRGQQVTLSCSPISGHRSVSWYQQTPGQGLQFLFEYFSETQRNKGNFPGRFSGRQFSNSRSEMNVSTLELGDSALYLCASTGTAEGEKLFFGSGTQLSVL.

The V gene is TRBV11-2, the J gene TRBJ2-5; the D gene could be TRBD1 or TRBD2 (5 bases each). Looked up from germline, CDR1 is SGHAT and CDR2 is FQNNGV. V was trimmed by 0 bases and J by 7 bases, leaving 9 bases between them. This CDR3 is 13 amino acids long. The CDR3 is CASSLEDGGTQYF. In DNA form, the CDR3 reads TGTGCCAGCAGCTTAGAGGATGGGGGGACCCAGTACTTC. Complete variable domain (other parts from reference TRBV11-2 and TRBJ2-5): EAGVAQSPRYKIIEKRQSVAFWCNPISGHATLYWYQQILGQGPKLLIQFQNNGVVDDSQLPKDRFSAERLKGVDSTLKIQPAKLEDSAVYLCASSLEDGGTQYFGPGTRLLVL.

The V call is TRBV18, the J call TRBJ2-1; 12 bases map to TRBD2. The germline gives CDR1 KGHSH, CDR2 LQKENI. Trimming cost V 5 bases and J 6 bases; bases outside gene matches: 5. This CDR3 comprises 15 residues. The CDR3 nucleotides are TGTGCCAGCTCAAAGACTAGCGGGGGTACCAATGAGCAGTTCTTC. Its translation is CASSKTSGGTNEQFF.

The V gene is TRBV18, the J gene TRBJ2-2, with no clear D. This CDR3 has 16 residues. Germline CDR1 reads KGHSH; CDR2 reads LQKENI. Between the trimmed V and J ends, which lost 3 bases and 8 bases, there was a span of 19 bases. Here the CDR3 reads CASSPPPKDSPGELFF. The DNA of the CDR3 is TGTGCCAGCTCACCGCCCCCAAAAGATTCCCCGGGGGAGCTGTTTTTT.

This clone was seen a handful of times. The J gene is TRBJ2-7, the V gene TRBV2; 8 nucleotides line up with TRBD2. CDR1 and CDR2 from the germline V gene are SNHLY and FYNNEI. J gave up 7 bases and V 5 bases, and 1 base lay outside the gene matches. This CDR3 comprises 11 residues. CDR3 loop: CASSLAGEQYF. The CDR3 DNA is TGTGCCAGCAGTCTAGCGGGTGAGCAGTACTTC.

The J gene is TRBJ2-3, the V gene TRBV18; 12 bases agree with TRBD2. Germline CDR1 and CDR2: KGHSH and LQKENI. J was trimmed by 4 bases and V by 3 bases; bases with no gene match: 5. This CDR3 is built from 16 residues. CDR3 sequence reads: CASSPPSSGGADTQYF. The CDR3 bases are TGTGCCAGCTCACCCCCGTCTAGCGGGGGGGCAGATACGCAGTATTTT.

The chain carries TRBV29-1 and TRBJ2-5; D not resolved. V was trimmed by 2 bases and J by 0 bases, leaving 4 bases between them. The CDR3 totals 12 residues. Germline lookup yields CDR1 SQVTM and CDR2 ANQGSEA. The CDR3 reads CSVEIYQETQYF. CDR3 DNA: TGCAGCGTTGAAATCTACCAAGAGACCCAGTACTTC.

CDR3 DNA sequence: TGCGCCAGCAGCCAGGAAGGACAGGTCTTACGCTACGAGCAGTACTTC. This gives the protein CASSQEGQVLRYEQYF. The rearrangement links TRBV4-3 to TRBJ2-7; 7 nucleotides agree with TRBD1. Germline lookup yields CDR1 LGHNA and CDR2 YSLEER. Trimming removed 3 bases from V and 3 bases from J; junction bases left unmatched: 11. The CDR3 has 16 residues.

The chain has TRBV19 and TRBJ1-2; 7 nucleotides line up with TRBD1. The V and J ends lost 2 bases and 6 bases, in that order; junction bases with no gene match: 15. The CDR3 is 17 amino acids. Germline CDR1 LNHDA, CDR2 SQIVND (reference sequence). DNA of the CDR3: TGTGCCAGTAGTATAAGGGGGGACAGCCACCCTGGGAATGGCTACACCTTC. Amino acids: CASSIRGDSHPGNGYTF.

The table lists this clone with a count of one. V usage is TRBV7-8 and J usage is TRBJ1-2; D is unresolved. The CDR3 loop spans 14 amino acids. V was clipped by 2 bases and J by 4 bases, with 11 bases between them. CDR1 and CDR2 (germline): SGHVS, FQNEAQ. CDR3 in DNA: TGTGCCAGCAGCTTAACGGGATCCGTCTATGGCTACACCTTC. This sequence encodes CASSLTGSVYGYTF.

The gene calls are TRBV15 and TRBJ2-7; 13 bases are shared with TRBD2. The CDR3 spans 15 residues. Unmatched junction bases numbered 2, after V lost 3 bases and J lost 3 bases. Germline V gene lookup returns CDR1 LNHNV and CDR2 YYDKDF (reference sequence). In DNA, the CDR3 is TGTGCCACCAGCAGCGGGACTAGCGGGGACTACGAGCAGTACTTC. Its translation: CATSSGTSGDYEQYF.

CDR3 in DNA: TGTGCCAGCAGCAACGCCGGGACTGGGGGACTAGCAGATACGCAGTATTTT. It is translated as CASSNAGTGGLADTQYF. The J gene is TRBJ2-3, the V gene TRBV5-4; 8 bases map to TRBD2. The germline V gene encodes CDR1 SGHNT and CDR2 YYREEE (reference sequence). The CDR3 runs 17 residues. J was trimmed by 4 bases and V by 4 bases; bases with no gene match: 14.

The chain joins TRBV28 to TRBJ2-7, with D tentatively TRBD1 or TRBD2 (5 bases each). There are 15 residues in the CDR3. CDR1 MDHEN and CDR2 SYDVKM come from the germline V gene. The germline V and J ends were trimmed by 1 base and 5 bases, with 15 bases remaining between them. CDR3 loop: CASSLSRSGGNEQYF. The DNA for the CDR3 is TGTGCCAGCAGTTTATCCCGGAGTGGGGGAAACGAGCAGTACTTC.

The chain couples TRBV6-1 to TRBJ1-1; TRBD1 aligns across 10 bases. V was pared by 0 bases and J by 1 base, with 5 bases of the junction left unmatched. The germline V gene encodes CDR1 MNHNS and CDR2 SASEGT. The CDR3 covers 17 residues. CDR3 residues: CASSEALRDRGNTEAFF. CDR3 DNA: TGTGCCAGCAGTGAAGCGCTTCGGGACAGGGGGAACACTGAAGCTTTCTTT.

The gene calls are TRBV28 and TRBJ1-2; 10 positions match TRBD1. The CDR3 length is 16 residues. Germline V gene sequence: CDR1 MDHEN, CDR2 SYDVKM. The V gene end was trimmed by 5 bases and the J gene end by 1 base; junction bases not matched to a gene: 7. CDR3 DNA sequence: TGTGCCAGCAGTCCTCTCCGGGACAGGGGTAACTATGGCTACACCTTC. Protein: CASSPLRDRGNYGYTF.

The gene calls are TRBV5-6 and TRBJ2-6, with 8 positions matching TRBD2. This CDR3 is built from 18 residues. The junction had 5 bases not matched to a gene; V was cut back by 0 bases and J by 0 bases. The germline V gene encodes CDR1 SGHDT and CDR2 YYEEEE. The CDR3 region has the DNA TGTGCCAGCAGCTTGGTTGTGCGGGGGGACTCTGGGGCCAACGTCCTGACTTTC. Its translation: CASSLVVRGDSGANVLTF.

The CDR3 DNA reads as TGTGCCAGCTCACCTCAGAGTCCAGGCCCAGATACGCAGTATTTT. Its translation is CASSPQSPGPDTQYF. This sequence joins TRBV18 and TRBJ2-3; D gene unclear. Germline CDR1 KGHSH, CDR2 LQKENI. V lost 3 bases, J lost 4 bases, and 14 bases lay in between. The CDR3 runs 15 residues. The full variable domain, in which reference TRBV18 and TRBJ2-3 provide the parts outside the CDR3, is NAGVMQNPRHLVRRRGQEARLRCSPMKGHSHVYWYRQLPEEGLKFMVYLQKENIIDESGMPKERFSAEFPKEGPSILRIQQVVRGDSAAYFCASSPQSPGPDTQYFGPGTRLTVL.

In nucleotides, the CDR3 is TGTGCCAGCGGGTGGAAAACCCAGGGACTTGAAGAGACCCAGTACTTC. Translated, it gives CASGWKTQGLEETQYF. The chain joins TRBV2 to TRBJ2-5; tentative D call: TRBD2 (6 bases). From germline, CDR1 is SNHLY and CDR2 FYNNEI. Trimming stripped 8 bases from V and 3 bases from J, with 22 bases between. The CDR3 is 16 amino acids. Filled out from reference TRBV2 and TRBJ2-5, the complete variable domain reads EPEVTQTPSHQVTQMGQEVILRCVPISNHLYFYWYRQILGQKVEFLVSFYNNEISEKSEIFDDQFSVERPDGSNFTLKIRSTKLEDSAMYFCASGWKTQGLEETQYFGPGTRLLVL.

The J gene is TRBJ2-7, the V gene TRBV7-2; TRBD2 matches at 8 bases. The V and J ends lost 5 bases and 0 bases, in that order; junction bases with no gene match: 6. CDR3 length: 15 amino acids. Germline CDR1 reads SGHTA; CDR2 reads FQGNSA. The CDR3: CASSPGGAHSYEQYF. For the CDR3, the DNA is TGTGCCAGCAGCCCCGGGGGGGCCCACTCCTACGAGCAGTACTTC. Full variable domain (outside the CDR3, taken from reference TRBV7-2 and TRBJ2-7): GAGVSQSPSNKVTEKGKDVELRCDPISGHTALYWYRQSLGQGLEFLIYFQGNSAPDKSGLPSDRFSAERTGGSVSTLTIQRTQQEDSAVYLCASSPGGAHSYEQYFGPGTRLTVT.

This clone was detected ten times or more. Other DNA sequences of this sample code for an identical CDR3. CDR3 DNA: TGCGCCAGCAGTGGGGCAGGGGGCATGCCGCCGAGCACTGAAGCTTTCTTT. Translating gives CASSGAGGMPPSTEAFF. The rearrangement links TRBV10-1 to TRBJ1-1; TRBD1 matches 8 bases. Losses at the gene ends were 4 bases for V and 4 bases for J; bases not matched to a gene: 14. The CDR3 consists of 17 residues. Germline-derived CDR1 and CDR2 are WNHNN and SYGVQD (reference sequence).

This sequence joins TRBV7-2 and TRBJ2-1, with D perhaps matching TRBD2 (6 bases). Germline values: CDR1 SGHTA, CDR2 FQGNSA. V was clipped by 4 bases and J by 8 bases, with 18 bases between them. The CDR3 runs 15 residues. The CDR3 is CASSSPDYGLHEQFF. DNA for the CDR3: TGTGCCAGCAGCTCCCCGGACTATGGCCTCCATGAGCAGTTCTTC.

V is TRBV5-1 and J is TRBJ1-1; 7 nucleotides line up with TRBD1. The CDR3 length is 14 residues. The trim removed 1 base at V and 1 base at J, leaving 1 base unmatched. Germline V gives CDR1 SGHRS, CDR2 YFSETQ. The CDR3 spells CASSLRQGNTEAFF. The CDR3 DNA reads as TGCGCCAGCAGCTTGAGACAGGGGAACACTGAAGCTTTCTTT. The complete variable domain, with remaining parts taken from reference TRBV5-1 and TRBJ1-1, reads KAGVTQTPRYLIKTRGQQVTLSCSPISGHRSVSWYQQTPGQGLQFLFEYFSETQRNKGNFPGRFSGRQFSNSRSEMNVSTLELGDSALYLCASSLRQGNTEAFFGQGTRLTVV.

In DNA, the CDR3 is TGTGCCAGCAGCCAAGAGAGGGTCGGGCAGGGCCTCTTCTCTCGTGGAAACACCATATATTTT. Translating it yields CASSQERVGQGLFSRGNTIYF. The chain employs TRBV14 and TRBJ1-3; TRBD1 is a possible D gene (5 bases). This CDR3 spans 21 amino acids. Germline CDR1 is SGHDN and CDR2 is FVKESK. V lost 0 bases, J lost 3 bases, and 27 bases lay in between.

The genes are TRBV27 and TRBJ2-1, with D perhaps TRBD1 (5 bases). CDR3 length equals 13 residues. The V gene lost 5 bases and the J gene lost 4 bases, with 9 bases spanning the gap. CDR1 is MNHEY and CDR2 is SMNVEV in the germline V gene (reference sequence). CDR3 residues: CASSMQGYNEQFF. CDR3 DNA sequence: TGTGCCAGCAGTATGCAGGGTTACAATGAGCAGTTCTTC.

The chain combines TRBV2 with TRBJ2-5; no firm D call. Trimming removed 2 bases from V and 2 bases from J, with 9 bases in between. This CDR3 comprises 14 residues. Germline assignment: CDR1 SNHLY and CDR2 FYNNEI. In nucleotides, the CDR3 is TGTGCCAGCAGTGAATTACAGCTTCAAGAGACCCAGTACTTC. Encoded protein: CASSELQLQETQYF.

V gene TRBV6-4 combines with J gene TRBJ2-2, with D perhaps TRBD1 or TRBD2 (6 bases each). The V and J ends lost 3 bases and 4 bases respectively, with 18 bases between them. CDR3 length: 17 residues. Germline CDR1 MRHNA, CDR2 SNTAGT. The CDR3 sequence: CASSEGGEGGCTGELFF. The CDR3 coding sequence is TGTGCCAGCAGTGAAGGAGGGGAAGGGGGGTGCACCGGGGAGCTGTTTTTT.